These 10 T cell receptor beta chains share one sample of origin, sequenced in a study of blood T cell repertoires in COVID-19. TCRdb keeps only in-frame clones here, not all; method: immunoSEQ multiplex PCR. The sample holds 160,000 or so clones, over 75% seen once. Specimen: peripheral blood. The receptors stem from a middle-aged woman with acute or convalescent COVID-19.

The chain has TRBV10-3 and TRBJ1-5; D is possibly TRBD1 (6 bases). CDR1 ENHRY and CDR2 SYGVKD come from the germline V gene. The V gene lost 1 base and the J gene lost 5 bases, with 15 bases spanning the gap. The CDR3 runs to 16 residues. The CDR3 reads CAISEWDTKADQPQHF. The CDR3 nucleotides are TGTGCCATCAGTGAGTGGGACACTAAAGCAGATCAGCCCCAGCATTTT.

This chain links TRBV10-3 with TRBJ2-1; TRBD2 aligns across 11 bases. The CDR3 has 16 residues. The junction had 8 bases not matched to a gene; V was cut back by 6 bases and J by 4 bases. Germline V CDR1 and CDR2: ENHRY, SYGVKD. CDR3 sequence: CAIRVDPSGRYNEQFF. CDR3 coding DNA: TGTGCCATCAGGGTTGACCCTAGCGGGAGGTACAATGAGCAGTTCTTC.

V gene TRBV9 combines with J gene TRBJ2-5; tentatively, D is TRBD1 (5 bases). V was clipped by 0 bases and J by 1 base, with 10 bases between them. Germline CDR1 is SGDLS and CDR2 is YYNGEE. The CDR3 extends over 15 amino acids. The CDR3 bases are TGTGCCAGCAGCGTAGGGCAGGGTCCCCAAGAGACCCAGTACTTC. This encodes CASSVGQGPQETQYF.

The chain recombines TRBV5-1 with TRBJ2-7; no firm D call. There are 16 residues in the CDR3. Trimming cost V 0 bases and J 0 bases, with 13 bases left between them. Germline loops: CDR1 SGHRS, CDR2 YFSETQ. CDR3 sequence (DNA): TGCGCCAGCAGCTTGGAATTTGCTAGTAACTCCTACGAGCAGTACTTC. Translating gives CASSLEFASNSYEQYF.

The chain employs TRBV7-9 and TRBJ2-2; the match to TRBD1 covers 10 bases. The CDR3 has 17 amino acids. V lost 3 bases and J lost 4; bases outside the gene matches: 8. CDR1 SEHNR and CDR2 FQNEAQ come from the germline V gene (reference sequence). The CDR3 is CASSFGSGTGATGELFF. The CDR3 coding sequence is TGTGCCAGCAGCTTCGGTTCAGGGACAGGGGCCACCGGGGAGCTGTTTTTT.

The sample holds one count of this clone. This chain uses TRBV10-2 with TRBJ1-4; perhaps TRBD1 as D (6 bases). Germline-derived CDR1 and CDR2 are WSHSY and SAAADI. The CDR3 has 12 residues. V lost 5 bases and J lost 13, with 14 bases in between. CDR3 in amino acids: CASSREGGRLFF. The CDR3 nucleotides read TGCGCCAGCAGTCGAGAAGGGGGTAGACTGTTTTTT.

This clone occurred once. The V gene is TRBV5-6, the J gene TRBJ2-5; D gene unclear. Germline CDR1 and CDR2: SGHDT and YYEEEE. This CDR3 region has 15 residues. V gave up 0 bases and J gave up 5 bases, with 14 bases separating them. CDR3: CASSLESPGWETQYF. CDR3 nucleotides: TGTGCCAGCAGCTTGGAGTCACCTGGCTGGGAGACCCAGTACTTC.

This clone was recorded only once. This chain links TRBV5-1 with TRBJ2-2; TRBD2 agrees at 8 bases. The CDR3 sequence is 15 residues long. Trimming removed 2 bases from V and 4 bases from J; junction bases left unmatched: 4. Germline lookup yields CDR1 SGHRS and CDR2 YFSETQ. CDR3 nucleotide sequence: TGCGCCAGCAGCTTAGCGGGAGAGGCCACCGGGGAGCTGTTTTTT. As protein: CASSLAGEATGELFF.

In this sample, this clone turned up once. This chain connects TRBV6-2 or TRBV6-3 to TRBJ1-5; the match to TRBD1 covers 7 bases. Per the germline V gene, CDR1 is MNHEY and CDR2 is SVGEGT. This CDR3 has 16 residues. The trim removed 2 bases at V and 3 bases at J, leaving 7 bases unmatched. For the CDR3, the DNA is TGTGCCAGCAGTTACAGGGGGCGAGAGTACAATCAGCCCCAGCATTTT. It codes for CASSYRGREYNQPQHF.

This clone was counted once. DNA of the CDR3: TGTGCCAGCAGCAAGACTAGAGGAGATCTCAATGAGCAGTTCTTC. Its translation: CASSKTRGDLNEQFF. This chain links TRBV21-1 with TRBJ2-1; no check of the table's D call, TRBD2, against the DNA was made. TRBV21-1 is a documented pseudogene. CDR3 length equals 15 residues.